Listed below are T cell receptor beta chains from one sample, sequenced in a study of technical replicates of blood from a handful of donors. The data were produced by immunoSEQ multiplex PCR, yet TCRdb's version contains in-frame clones alone and is incomplete. The sample carries around 100,000 clones, approximately 95% recorded once. The sample comprised T cells isolated from PBMCs. Receptors originate from a human donor in good health. Both conserved end residues are part of each CDR3. D genes are given only for firm matches. Size tells how often a clone was seen (once, few, many) or the class of an expanded clone, and some rows leave it out.

TRBV28	NA	TRBJ1-2	few	14	CASRSDRRENGYTF	TGTGCCAGCAGATCTGACAGGAGAGAAAATGGCTACACCTTC
TRBV7-3	TRBD1	TRBJ1-2	few	13	CASSPQGAYGYTF	TGTGCCAGCAGCCCCCAGGGGGCCTATGGCTACACCTTC
TRBV18	TRBD2	TRBJ2-1	NA	15	CASSRGLAGGGEQFF	TGTGCCAGCTCCCGTGGACTAGCGGGAGGTGGTGAGCAGTTCTTC
TRBV28	TRBD2	TRBJ2-4	NA	14	CASSFWGGKNIQYF	TGTGCCAGCAGTTTTTGGGGGGGGAAAAACATTCAGTACTTC
TRBV5-1	TRBD1	TRBJ1-2	NA	17	CASSLAPRTGESYGYTF	TGCGCCAGCAGCTTGGCCCCCAGGACAGGGGAGAGCTATGGCTACACCTTC
TRBV21-1	NA	TRBJ1-4	once	15	CASSNRTGRNEKLFF	TGTGCCAGCAGCAACCGAACCGGGAGAAATGAAAAACTGTTTTTT
TRBV2	NA	TRBJ2-3	NA	14	CASSSSSGTDTQYF	TGTGCCAGCAGTTCGAGTAGCGGCACAGATACGCAGTATTTT
TRBV6-5	TRBD1	TRBJ1-4	NA	15	CASSTRQGRNEKLFF	TGTGCCAGCAGTACCCGACAGGGGAGGAATGAAAAACTGTTTTTT
TRBV11-3	TRBD2	TRBJ2-1	NA	16	CASSQSGTSGSDEQFF	TGTGCCAGCAGCCAAAGCGGGACTAGCGGGTCCGATGAGCAGTTCTTC
TRBV7-9	NA	TRBJ2-1	NA	13	CASSSMTGNEQFF	TGTGCCAGCAGCTCTATGACGGGCAATGAGCAGTTCTTC
TRBV28	TRBD1	TRBJ2-1	NA	14	CASSIQGARNEQFF	TGTGCCAGCAGTATACAGGGGGCGCGGAATGAGCAGTTCTTC
TRBV18	NA	TRBJ1-2	once	13	CASSQQELYGYTF	TGTGCCAGCTCGCAGCAGGAACTCTATGGCTACACCTTC
TRBV5-4	NA	TRBJ1-1	NA	13	CASSYNGRAGAFF	TGTGCCAGCAGCTATAATGGGAGGGCAGGGGCTTTCTTT
TRBV7-9	TRBD1	TRBJ1-4	NA	16	CASSDHRQGMSEKLFF	TGTGCCAGCAGCGACCACCGACAGGGGATGAGTGAAAAACTGTTTTTT
TRBV27	TRBD1	TRBJ1-1	NA	13	CASSLTGATEAFF	TGTGCCAGCAGCCTAACAGGGGCCACTGAAGCTTTCTTT
TRBV9	TRBD2	TRBJ2-2	NA	17	CASSVNRLAENTGELFF	TGTGCCAGCAGCGTAAACCGACTAGCGGAGAACACCGGGGAGCTGTTTTTT
TRBV5-1	TRBD2	TRBJ2-3	NA	15	CASRRASGSTDTQYF	TGCGCCAGCAGAAGGGCTAGCGGGAGCACAGATACGCAGTATTTT
TRBV30	TRBD2	TRBJ2-5	NA	12	CAWRAGGETQYF	TGTGCCTGGAGAGCGGGAGGTGAGACCCAGTACTTC
TRBV30	NA	TRBJ2-7	once	13	CAWSASGLGEQYF	TGTGCCTGGAGTGCCTCGGGACTGGGAGAGCAGTACTTC
TRBV6-4	TRBD2	TRBJ2-2	NA	16	CASSDSTSGNTGELFF	TGTGCCAGCAGTGACTCAACTAGCGGGAACACCGGGGAGCTGTTTTTT
TRBV2	NA	TRBJ1-5	NA	14	CASSEAGGNQPQHF	TGTGCCAGCAGTGAAGCCGGGGGGAATCAGCCCCAGCATTTT
TRBV5-4	NA	TRBJ2-2	NA	17	CASSPEFRGTNTGELFF	TGTGCCAGCAGCCCGGAATTTCGCGGGACGAACACCGGGGAGCTGTTTTTT
TRBV6-5	TRBD2	TRBJ2-1	NA	13	CASRTSGKNEQFF	TGTGCCAGCAGAACTAGCGGAAAGAATGAGCAGTTCTTC
TRBV13	NA	TRBJ2-5	NA	13	CASSHRLEETQYF	TGTGCCAGCAGCCATAGACTAGAAGAGACCCAGTACTTC
TRBV19	TRBD1	TRBJ1-1	few	14	CASRLGQGVTEAFF	TGTGCCAGTAGACTGGGACAGGGGGTAACTGAAGCTTTCTTT
TRBV27	NA	TRBJ1-2	NA	12	CATNGEGYGYTF	TGTGCCACCAACGGAGAGGGCTATGGCTACACCTTC
TRBV25-1	NA	TRBJ2-1	NA	18	CASSEYILGEEGYNEQFF	TGTGCCAGCAGTGAATATATTCTTGGGGAAGAGGGTTACAATGAGCAGTTCTTC
TRBV29-1	NA	TRBJ1-1	NA	13	CSVARVMNTEAFF	TGCAGCGTTGCGCGGGTAATGAACACTGAAGCTTTCTTT
TRBV9	NA	TRBJ2-7	NA	13	CASSGGERYEQYF	TGTGCCAGCAGCGGTGGGGAGCGGTACGAGCAGTACTTC
TRBV29-1	NA	TRBJ2-3	NA	14	CSAEGGFGTDTQYF	TGCAGCGCCGAAGGAGGGTTTGGCACAGATACGCAGTATTTT
TRBV6-6	NA	TRBJ1-3	once	14	CASSYPGSGNTIYF	TGTGCCAGCAGTTACCCCGGCTCTGGAAACACCATATATTTT
TRBV19	NA	TRBJ1-1	NA	11	CASRTEIEAFF	TGTGCCAGTAGGACAGAGATTGAAGCTTTCTTT
TRBV10-3	NA	TRBJ2-6	NA	16	CAIPGLASSGANVLTF	TGTGCCATCCCGGGACTGGCTAGCTCTGGGGCCAACGTCCTGACTTTC
TRBV15	NA	TRBJ2-7	once	13	CATSPGKYYEQYF	TGTGCCACCAGCCCAGGGAAATACTACGAGCAGTACTTC
TRBV30	NA	TRBJ1-5	NA	13	CAWRGQQDQPQHF	TGTGCCTGGAGGGGTCAGCAGGATCAGCCCCAGCATTTT
TRBV27	TRBD2	TRBJ2-3	NA	16	CASSPPTSVVTDTQYF	TGTGCCAGCAGTCCTCCGACTAGCGTGGTCACAGATACGCAGTATTTT
TRBV7-2	NA	TRBJ2-3	NA	15	CASSLFTGQSDTQYF	TGTGCCAGCAGCTTATTTACGGGACAATCAGATACGCAGTATTTT
TRBV6-5	NA	TRBJ1-1	NA	12	CASSLVGVEAFF	TGTGCCAGCAGTTTGGTAGGGGTTGAAGCTTTCTTT
TRBV27	NA	TRBJ1-5	NA	16	CASSLGTPYSNQPQHF	TGTGCCAGCAGTTTAGGGACACCCTATAGCAATCAGCCCCAGCATTTT
TRBV10-2	TRBD2	TRBJ2-3	NA	16	CASSPTALLAGDTQYF	TGCGCCAGCAGTCCCACAGCTCTACTAGCGGGCGATACGCAGTATTTT
TRBV6-1	TRBD1	TRBJ1-1	once	16	CASSEGDRELSAEAFF	TGTGCCAGCAGTGAAGGGGACAGGGAGTTATCTGCTGAAGCTTTCTTT
TRBV5-4	TRBD1	TRBJ1-2	few	14	CASSAGQGRYGYTF	TGTGCCAGCAGCGCGGGACAGGGCAGGTATGGCTACACCTTC
TRBV5-8	TRBD1	TRBJ1-2	NA	15	CASSYGTANNYGYTF	TGTGCCAGCAGCTACGGGACAGCCAATAACTATGGCTACACCTTC
TRBV18	NA	TRBJ1-1	NA	14	CASSPRGDGAEAFF	TGTGCCAGCTCACCCCGGGGGGACGGAGCTGAAGCTTTCTTT
TRBV27	NA	TRBJ1-3	once	15	CAINRVQSSGNTIYF	TGTGCCATCAACAGAGTTCAGAGCTCTGGAAACACCATATATTTT
TRBV10-2	NA	TRBJ1-5	NA	18	CASSESSVRVYSNQPQHF	TGCGCCAGCAGTGAGTCGAGCGTTCGGGTCTATAGCAATCAGCCCCAGCATTTT
TRBV7-9	TRBD1	TRBJ1-5	NA	16	CASSLVGTGKNQPQHF	TGTGCCAGCAGCTTAGTGGGGACAGGGAAAAATCAGCCCCAGCATTTT
TRBV18	NA	TRBJ2-7	NA	15	CASSPGTTRRYEQYF	TGTGCCAGCTCACCGGGCACCACCAGGCGCTACGAGCAGTACTTC
TRBV5-8	TRBD1	TRBJ2-1	NA	15	CASTLGTGPYNEQFF	TGTGCCAGCACCCTAGGGACAGGGCCTTACAATGAGCAGTTCTTC
TRBV6-6	NA	TRBJ2-5	NA	14	CASRYGTQQETQYF	TGTGCCAGCAGATATGGGACACAGCAAGAGACCCAGTACTTC
TRBV5-1	TRBD1	TRBJ2-7	NA	14	CASSWGQASREQYF	TGCGCCAGCAGCTGGGGACAGGCCAGCCGCGAGCAGTACTTC
TRBV7-2	NA	TRBJ1-1	NA	17	CASSLFGTESQNTEAFF	TGTGCCAGCAGCTTATTCGGTACAGAATCGCAGAACACTGAAGCTTTCTTT
TRBV6-6	TRBD1	TRBJ2-2	NA	16	CASSSSDRGVSGELFF	TGTGCCAGCAGTTCATCGGACAGGGGAGTGTCCGGGGAGCTGTTTTTT
TRBV7-7	NA	TRBJ1-1	NA	13	CASSLSLNTEAFF	TGTGCTAGCAGCTTATCTCTGAACACTGAAGCTTTCTTT
TRBV4-1	TRBD1	TRBJ1-1	NA	16	CASSQGQGQGNTEAFF	TGCGCCAGCAGCCAAGGTCAGGGACAGGGGAACACTGAAGCTTTCTTT